This T cell receptor beta chain was retrieved from a study of T cell responses to AZD1222 COVID-19 vaccine. As regards this clone: Its antigen is still unknown.

Points from the study as a whole: Recipients of AZD1222 seropositive at baseline numbered only 5 to 7. Clonal diversity may have been underestimated in mostly white British donors. Vaccine-related CD4 TCRs covered spike, predominating at 160-218 and 743-854.

V dropped 4 bases and J dropped 8 bases, with 8 bases sitting between them. This CDR3 spans 11 amino acids. CDR1 is SQVTM and CDR2 is ANQGSEA in the germline V gene. Sequencing was performed with immunoSEQ multiplex PCR; in TCRdb, only in-frame clones are kept and a portion is missing. There are about 150,000 clones in the sample; approximately 90% occur only once, and approximately 1.2% lies in the top ten. Source: peripheral blood, taken 28 days after the second AZD1222 dose. The J gene is TRBJ1-4, the V gene TRBV29-1; D is ambiguous. The origin of this receptor is an adult who received the AZD1222 COVID-19 vaccine. The CDR3 is CSVVISEKLFF. CDR3 in DNA: TGCAGCGTTGTAATTTCGGAAAAACTGTTTTTT.